One TCR beta chain is described in this entry. Its antigen is undetermined. The data were obtained in a study of blood T cell dynamics during melanoma immunotherapy. Study findings and constraints: At W3, later disease-control patients showed bifurcated PBMC repertoire changes, unlike progressors.

Sample time point: pre-treatment baseline. One draw preceded checkpoint blockade; another followed its first cycle at week 3. Prior systemic cancer therapy, immunosuppressant use and other active malignancies excluded patients. Generated by immunoSEQ multiplex PCR, the TCRdb table keeps only in-frame clones and is missing some. The table lists 9,900 or so clones, around 90% of them singletons. Sequenced material: blood, taken from a patient treated with checkpoint blockade. This clonotype originated in a human donor with melanoma.

CDR3 DNA sequence: TGTGCCAGCAGTTCTCCAACTAGCGGGGGGGGCCACAATGAGCAGTTCTTC. It codes for CASSSPTSGGGHNEQFF. The chain carries TRBV28 and TRBJ2-1, with TRBD2 matching over 13 bases. CDR3 length: 17 amino acids. Germline CDR1 MDHEN, CDR2 SYDVKM. The junction had 8 bases not matched to a gene; V was cut back by 4 bases and J by 5 bases.